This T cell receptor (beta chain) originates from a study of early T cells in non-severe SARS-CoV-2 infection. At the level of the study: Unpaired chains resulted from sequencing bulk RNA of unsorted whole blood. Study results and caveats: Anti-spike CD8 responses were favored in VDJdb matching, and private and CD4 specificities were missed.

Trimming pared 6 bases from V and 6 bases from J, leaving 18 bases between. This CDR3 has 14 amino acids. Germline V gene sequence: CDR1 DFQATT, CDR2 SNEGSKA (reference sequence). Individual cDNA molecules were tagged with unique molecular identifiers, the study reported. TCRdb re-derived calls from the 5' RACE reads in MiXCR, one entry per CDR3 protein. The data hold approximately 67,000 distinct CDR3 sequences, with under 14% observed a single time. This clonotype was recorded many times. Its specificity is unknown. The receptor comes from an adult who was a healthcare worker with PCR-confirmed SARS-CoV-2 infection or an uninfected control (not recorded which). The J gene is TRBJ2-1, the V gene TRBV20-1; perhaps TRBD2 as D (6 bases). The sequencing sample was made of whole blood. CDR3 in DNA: TGCAGTGCCCCCGGAGGGGATCGTTCCAATGAGCAGTTCTTC. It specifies CSAPGGDRSNEQFF.